This T cell receptor (beta chain) was profiled in a study of human T cells and chemical hapten exposure. Background on the study: Patients received weekly diphenylcyclopropenone doses to the scalp throughout the roughly 22-week study. Overall study findings and caveats: Donors in the study had alopecia, meaning their immune response may differ from healthy people's. Sensitization with DPC brought no change to TCRs above 1 in 1000 in frequency.

In this sample, this clonotype turned up many times. The antigen is not known. Time point: pre-sensitization, week 0. As to treatment: therapeutic diphenylcyclopropenone sensitization with weekly scalp DPC. Separate cDNA molecules received unique molecular identifiers, which the library attached to them. TCRdb recomputed calls from the RACE reads with MiXCR, one row per CDR3 protein. In the table there are more than 50,000 distinct CDR3 sequences, approximately 6.7% of which are singletons. This CDR3 comprises 15 residues. J was trimmed by 3 bases and V by 3 bases; bases with no gene match: 7. Germline-derived CDR1 and CDR2 are DFQATT and SNEGSKA (reference sequence).

V gene TRBV20-1 combines with J gene TRBJ2-5; TRBD2 aligns across 10 bases. Sequenced here: whole blood, sampled in connection with sensitization to the hapten diphenylcyclopropenone (DPC). The receptor was derived from a woman aged 25 to 39 with alopecia areata. Some clones in this sample may be carry-over from other donors' samples. The DNA for the CDR3 is TGCAGTGCTAGCATAGTAGCGGGGGGAGAAGAGACCCAGTACTTC. As protein: CSASIVAGGEETQYF.